This T cell receptor (beta chain) was documented in a study of control samples from healthy donors and cancer patients. Germline values: CDR1 SQVTM, CDR2 ANQGSEA. With 6 bases removed from V and 2 bases from J, the gap between germline ends came to 13 bases. CDR3 length equals 14 residues. Clones were read by immunoSEQ multiplex PCR, and TCRdb kept only the in-frame ones, dropping some. The data show about 100,000 clones, roughly 87% seen once. The sequence was collected from a woman in her 50s in good health. The sequenced sample was blood. The chain links TRBV29-1 to TRBJ1-4; the D gene is possibly TRBD1 (6 bases). The CDR3 bases are TGCAGCGTGCGACAGCAGGGGACTAATGAAAAACTGTTTTTT. Its protein product is CSVRQQGTNEKLFF.